This T cell receptor beta chain was captured by sequencing in a study of kidney transplant recipient with SARS-CoV-2 infection. There are many counts of this clonotype. TCRdb called the reads again in MiXCR, with one record for every CDR3 protein. The sample includes 200,000 to 300,000 distinct CDR3 sequences, more than 25% of them seen just once. The specimen comprised a blood sample, sampled at baseline and around day 110 from a kidney transplant recipient. The receptor was isolated from a male patient in his thirties who had COVID-19 and was a kidney transplant recipient. Some of the T cells might come from the graft donor.

CDR3 region: CASTRDGLYAGELFF. The DNA for the CDR3 is TGTGCCAGCACACGGGACGGACTATACGCCGGGGAGCTGTTTTTT. The chain employs TRBV2 and TRBJ2-2; the D gene is possibly TRBD2 (6 bases). This CDR3 has 15 amino acids. Germline V gives CDR1 SNHLY, CDR2 FYNNEI. Trimming shortened V by 7 bases and J by 6 bases, and 18 bases separated the two germline ends. Together with reference TRBV2 and TRBJ2-2, the CDR3 gives the full variable domain: EPEVTQTPSHQVTQMGQEVILRCVPISNHLYFYWYRQILGQKVEFLVSFYNNEISEKSEIFDDQFSVERPDGSNFTLKIRSTKLEDSAMYFCASTRDGLYAGELFFGEGSRLTVL.